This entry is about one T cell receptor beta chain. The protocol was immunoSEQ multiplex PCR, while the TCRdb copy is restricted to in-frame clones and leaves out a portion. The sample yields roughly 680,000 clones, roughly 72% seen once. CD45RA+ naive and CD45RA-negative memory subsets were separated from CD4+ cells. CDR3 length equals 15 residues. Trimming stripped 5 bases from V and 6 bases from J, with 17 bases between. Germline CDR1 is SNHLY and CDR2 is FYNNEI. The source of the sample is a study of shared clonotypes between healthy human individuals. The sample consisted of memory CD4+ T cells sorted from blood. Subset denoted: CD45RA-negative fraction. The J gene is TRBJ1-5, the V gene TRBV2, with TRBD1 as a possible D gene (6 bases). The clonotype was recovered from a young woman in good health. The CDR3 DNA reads TGTGCCAGCAGTCAGGGGCCAGGGGCCGTTCAGCCCCAGCATTTT. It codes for CASSQGPGAVQPQHF.